The 31 T cell receptor beta chains listed next were all sequenced from one sample in a study of shared clonotypes between healthy human individuals. Assay used: immunoSEQ multiplex PCR; TCRdb lists only in-frame clones, some missing. The repertoire holds about 2.1 million clones, with around 93% as singletons. CD45RO negativity and positive selection for CCR7 defined naive CD8 cells, a population that excluded terminally differentiated effector memory CD45RA+ cells. The sample taken for sequencing was naive CD8+ T cells from PBMCs. These TCRs come from a man between 18 and 35 years old in good health. Some clones in this sample may be carry-over from other donors' samples.

Concerning this clone itself: The sample holds other DNA sequences that translate to the same CDR3. The CDR3 DNA follows: TGTGCCAGCAGCCAAGGGGTTAGGGAAAAACTGTTTTTT. As protein: CASSQGVREKLFF. The chain recombines TRBV14 with TRBJ1-4; D uncertain. CDR3 length: 13 amino acids. Germline CDR1 and CDR2: SGHDN and FVKESK. The V end was cut by 1 base, the J end by 8 bases, with 8 bases between.

This chain connects TRBV2 to TRBJ2-3, with D possibly TRBD2 on 6 matching bases. Germline V lookup: CDR1 SNHLY, CDR2 FYNNEI. With 6 bases removed from V and 3 bases from J, the gap between germline ends came to 16 bases. The CDR3 loop spans 15 amino acids. Here the CDR3 DNA reads TGTGCCAGCAGGCCGGGACTTCAGTGGACAGATACGCAGTATTTT. Its translation: CASRPGLQWTDTQYF.

The gene calls are TRBV7-9 and TRBJ2-2; no firm D call. This CDR3 has 13 residues. From germline, CDR1 is SEHNR and CDR2 FQNEAQ (reference sequence). Trimming took off 5 bases at V and 6 bases at J, with 10 bases between the two ends. CDR3 sequence (DNA): TGTGCCAGCAGCCCTCCTACGGCCGGGGAGCTGTTTTTT. The encoded protein is CASSPPTAGELFF. Using reference TRBV7-9 and TRBJ2-2 for the parts outside the CDR3, the full variable domain is DTGVSQNPRHKITKRGQNVTFRCDPISEHNRLYWYRQTLGQGPEFLTYFQNEAQLEKSRLLSDRFSAERPKGSFSTLEIQRTEQGDSAMYLCASSPPTAGELFFGEGSRLTVL.

The chain combines TRBV5-4 with TRBJ2-7; 8 positions agree with TRBD2. CDR3 length: 15 amino acids. From germline, CDR1 is SGHNT and CDR2 YYREEE (reference sequence). V was clipped by 9 bases and J by 6 bases; unmatched bases: 17. The CDR3 here is CATHSPGLVSREQYF. CDR3 DNA: TGTGCCACCCACTCGCCGGGACTAGTATCCCGCGAGCAGTACTTC.

This clone was seen a single time. CDR3 amino acids: CASSVAAGKAYEQYF. CDR3 nucleotide sequence: TGTGCCAGCAGCGTAGCTGCCGGGAAAGCCTACGAGCAGTACTTC. The chain uses TRBV9 and TRBJ2-7; a possible D gene is TRBD2 (5 bases). Per the germline V gene, CDR1 is SGDLS and CDR2 is YYNGEE. The CDR3 contains 15 residues. Trimming pared 0 bases from V and 2 bases from J, leaving 12 bases between. Full variable domain (rest looked up from reference TRBV9 and TRBJ2-7): DSGVTQTPKHLITATGQRVTLRCSPRSGDLSVYWYQQSLDQGLQFLIQYYNGEERAKGNILERFSAQQFPDLHSELNLSSLELGDSALYFCASSVAAGKAYEQYFGPGTRLTVT.

The V call is TRBV5-4, the J call TRBJ2-5; TRBD2 agrees at 11 bases. This CDR3 region has 17 residues. The J segment lost 5 bases and the V segment lost 1 base, leaving 10 bases of the junction unmatched. Germline V lookup: CDR1 SGHNT, CDR2 YYREEE (reference sequence). The CDR3 region has the DNA TGTGCCAGCAGCTTGATAATAGCGGGAGGGCCTGAGGAGACCCAGTACTTC. It encodes CASSLIIAGGPEETQYF.

V and J are TRBV7-9 and TRBJ2-6; 11 bases agree with TRBD1. CDR1 is SEHNR and CDR2 is FQNEAQ in the germline V gene (reference sequence). V lost 5 bases, J lost 0 bases, and 6 bases stayed unmatched. The CDR3 loop spans 18 amino acids. The CDR3 is CASSTPGTGGSGANVLTF. The CDR3 DNA is TGTGCCAGCAGCACCCCCGGGACAGGGGGCTCTGGGGCCAACGTCCTGACTTTC.

For this clone: This sample also contains other DNA sequences that code for the same CDR3. V and J are TRBV5-4 and TRBJ2-5; D is unresolved. Germline V gives CDR1 SGHNT, CDR2 YYREEE (reference sequence). The CDR3 spans 13 residues. V was clipped by 4 bases and J by 1 base, with 8 bases between them. CDR3 DNA: TGTGCCAGCAGCCCAGGCCTCCAAGAGACCCAGTACTTC. Translation gives CASSPGLQETQYF.

Of note for this clone: Other DNA sequences in this sample translate to the same CDR3. This chain joins TRBV28 and TRBJ1-5; possibly TRBD1 for D (5 bases). Per the germline V gene, CDR1 is MDHEN and CDR2 is SYDVKM. This CDR3 is built from 14 residues. The ends were cut back, 3 bases at V and 3 bases at J, with 9 bases in the middle. CDR3 in amino acids: CASSLAGDNQPQHF. CDR3 in DNA: TGTGCCAGCAGTTTGGCGGGGGACAATCAGCCCCAGCATTTT.

The rearrangement uses TRBV9 and TRBJ1-4; 7 bases fit TRBD1. The length of the CDR3 is 14 residues. V lost 3 bases to trimming and J lost 8 bases; unmatched junction nucleotides: 7. Germline values: CDR1 SGDLS, CDR2 YYNGEE. CDR3 DNA: TGTGCCAGCAGCGCGACAGGGTTGGGAGAAAAACTGTTTTTT. Protein: CASSATGLGEKLFF.

The rearrangement uses TRBV18 and TRBJ2-7, with D possibly TRBD1 on 6 matching bases. The CDR3 has 17 amino acids. Germline loops: CDR1 KGHSH, CDR2 LQKENI. The V end was cut by 4 bases, the J end by 0 bases, with 19 bases between. CDR3 region: CASSLSLPGQISYEQYF. The CDR3 nucleotides read TGTGCCAGCTCACTCTCTTTACCGGGACAAATCTCCTACGAGCAGTACTTC.

The rearrangement links TRBV28 to TRBJ2-5, with 12 bases matching TRBD2. This CDR3 has 20 amino acids. Trimming cost V 4 bases and J 5 bases; bases outside gene matches: 20. Germline V CDR1 and CDR2: MDHEN, SYDVKM. The CDR3 is CASSSARLAGVTTWGETQYF. CDR3 in DNA: TGTGCCAGCAGTTCCGCACGACTAGCGGGAGTCACTACGTGGGGGGAGACCCAGTACTTC.

V and J are TRBV19 and TRBJ2-1; TRBD2 matches at 7 bases. Germline assignment: CDR1 LNHDA and CDR2 SQIVND (reference sequence). CDR3 length: 14 residues. V shed 5 bases, J shed 5 bases, and the junction held 6 bases outside the gene matches. CDR3 sequence reads: CASSPGRGDNEQFF. The CDR3 coding sequence is TGTGCCAGTAGTCCGGGCCGGGGGGACAATGAGCAGTTCTTC.

A word on this clone: At the DNA level, this CDR3 is encoded by other sequences in the same sample as well. V usage is TRBV7-9 and J usage is TRBJ1-1, with no clear D. CDR3 length: 12 amino acids. Trimming left V 6 bases short and J 1 base short, with 6 bases between. The germline V gene has CDR1 SEHNR and CDR2 FQNEAQ (reference sequence). CDR3 nucleotide sequence: TGTGCCAGCAGATCAGGGAACACTGAAGCTTTCTTT. Protein: CASRSGNTEAFF.

The CDR3 bases are TGTGCCAGCAGCCTCGGAAGGGGCCACGAGCAGTACTTC. Protein: CASSLGRGHEQYF. The chain couples TRBV5-6 to TRBJ2-7; a possible D gene is TRBD1 (5 bases). The CDR3 runs to 13 residues. The V gene's germline CDR1 is SGHDT and CDR2 YYEEEE. V lost 4 bases to trimming and J lost 5 bases, with 13 bases between them. The full variable domain, with the rest looked up from reference TRBV5-6 and TRBJ2-7, is DAGVTQSPTHLIKTRGQQVTLRCSPKSGHDTVSWYQQALGQGPQFIFQYYEEEERQRGNFPDRFSGHQFPNYSSELNVNALLLGDSALYLCASSLGRGHEQYFGPGTRLTVT.

The CDR3 DNA reads as TGTGCCAGCAGTGCCCCTCCCTACGAGCAGTACTTC. Protein: CASSAPPYEQYF. The chain employs TRBV2 and TRBJ2-7; D ambiguous. This CDR3 is 12 amino acids long. Germline CDR1 SNHLY, CDR2 FYNNEI. With 4 bases removed from V and 2 bases from J, the gap between germline ends came to 6 bases.

The rearrangement links TRBV28 to TRBJ2-7, with D possibly being TRBD2 (5 bases). The germline V gene encodes CDR1 MDHEN and CDR2 SYDVKM. V lost 7 bases and J 0 bases, leaving 16 bases between the germline ends. The CDR3 extends over 15 amino acids. The CDR3 region is CASTHGSETSYEQYF. As DNA, the CDR3 is TGTGCCAGCACCCATGGTAGCGAAACCTCCTACGAGCAGTACTTC.

V gene TRBV27 combines with J gene TRBJ1-5; D gene ambiguous. This CDR3 has 15 amino acids. CDR1 MNHEY and CDR2 SMNVEV come from the germline V gene (reference sequence). V lost 3 bases and J 5 bases, leaving 14 bases between the germline ends. The CDR3 region is CASSFIGRADQPQHF. The CDR3 nucleotides read TGTGCCAGCAGTTTTATTGGGCGGGCCGATCAGCCCCAGCATTTT.

The V gene is TRBV27, the J gene TRBJ2-7, with D tentatively TRBD1 (6 bases). The V end was cut by 5 bases, the J end by 5 bases, with 25 bases between. Germline V gene lookup returns CDR1 MNHEY and CDR2 SMNVEV (reference sequence). The CDR3 spans 17 residues. Written as DNA, the CDR3 is TGTGCCAGCAGTCTCTCCCCCGACAGGATCTGGGGAGACGAGCAGTACTTC. This encodes CASSLSPDRIWGDEQYF.

The chain has TRBV2 and TRBJ2-7; 7 bases fit TRBD2. The J segment lost 12 bases and the V segment lost 10 bases, leaving 15 bases of the junction unmatched. The germline V gene encodes CDR1 SNHLY and CDR2 FYNNEI. The CDR3 covers 12 residues. For the CDR3, the DNA is TGTGCCACCGTCGAGCGGGGCCCAATCCCGTACTTC. It specifies CATVERGPIPYF.

On this clone: The sample carries other DNA sequences with the same CDR3. The chain links TRBV9 to TRBJ2-7; possible D gene TRBD2, 6 bases. Looked up from germline, CDR1 is SGDLS and CDR2 is YYNGEE. The V and J ends lost 0 bases and 0 bases respectively, with 10 bases between them. CDR3 length: 15 amino acids. The DNA of the CDR3 is TGTGCCAGCAGCGTAGGGGGAGGCCACTCCTACGAGCAGTACTTC. Amino acid sequence: CASSVGGGHSYEQYF.

The chain links TRBV27 to TRBJ1-1; D gene ambiguous. V was trimmed by 3 bases and J by 2 bases, leaving 13 bases between them. This CDR3 is 15 amino acids long. CDR1 is MNHEY and CDR2 is SMNVEV in the germline V gene (reference sequence). The CDR3 loop reads CASSLGSKGNTEAFF. The CDR3 coding sequence is TGTGCCAGCAGTTTGGGGTCCAAGGGAAACACTGAAGCTTTCTTT.

Turning to this clone: The sample holds other DNA sequences that translate to the same CDR3. The gene calls are TRBV11-2 and TRBJ2-7, with D possibly being TRBD2 (6 bases). Germline CDR1 reads SGHAT; CDR2 reads FQNNGV. The CDR3 contains 14 residues. Trimming took 1 base from V and 4 from J, leaving 11 bases between them. Written as DNA, the CDR3 is TGTGCCAGCAGCTTAGGGTCTAGCGTTTACGAGCAGTACTTC. Protein: CASSLGSSVYEQYF.

The DNA of the CDR3 is TGTGCCAGCAGCTTAGCATCAGGGAGTGTCACTGAAGCTTTCTTT. Residues: CASSLASGSVTEAFF. This chain connects TRBV7-9 to TRBJ1-1; D may be TRBD1 (5 bases). Germline values: CDR1 SEHNR, CDR2 FQNEAQ (reference sequence). This CDR3 has 15 residues. The V end was cut by 0 bases, the J end by 4 bases, with 12 bases between.

The rearrangement links TRBV27 to TRBJ2-4; maybe TRBD2 (6 bases). The CDR3 is 15 amino acids. Between the trimmed V and J ends, which lost 1 base and 4 bases, there was a span of 11 bases. CDR1 MNHEY and CDR2 SMNVEV come from the germline V gene (reference sequence). CDR3 in DNA: TGTGCCAGCAGTTTATTAGTTGGGGGGAAAAACATTCAGTACTTC. It is translated as CASSLLVGGKNIQYF.

The chain links TRBV21-1 to TRBJ1-4. TRBV21-1 is tagged as a pseudogene. This CDR3 region has 18 residues. This CDR3 is CASSKGVAAGPRGEKLFF. The CDR3 bases are TGTGCCAGCAGCAAAGGGGTAGCGGCAGGCCCTAGGGGGGAAAAACTGTTTTTT.

The V and J genes are TRBV5-1 and TRBJ2-7; D is perhaps TRBD2 (6 bases). Germline V gives CDR1 SGHRS, CDR2 YFSETQ. The CDR3 spans 16 residues. Trimming took 4 bases from V and 0 from J, leaving 17 bases between them. The CDR3 DNA is TGCGCCAGCAGCGCGGGGCCGGCAGGAGCCTCCTACGAGCAGTACTTC. Its protein is CASSAGPAGASYEQYF.

The chain uses TRBV9 and TRBJ1-1; D gene ambiguous. Germline assignment: CDR1 SGDLS and CDR2 YYNGEE. The CDR3 spans 14 residues. Trimming took off 1 base at V and 5 bases at J, with 12 bases between the two ends. Written as DNA, the CDR3 is TGTGCCAGCAGCGTAAGCCCCGCGGGTACTGAAGCTTTCTTT. This encodes CASSVSPAGTEAFF.

This chain's CDR3 is CASSFSGSDEQYF. CDR3 DNA sequence: TGTGCCAGCAGTTTCTCCGGGTCGGACGAGCAGTACTTC. This chain links TRBV28 with TRBJ2-7; D not certain. Germline V gene data show CDR1 as MDHEN and CDR2 as SYDVKM. The CDR3 consists of 13 residues. Trimming took 3 bases from V and 5 from J, leaving 11 bases between them.

This clone was seen a single time. The rearrangement links TRBV10-3 to TRBJ1-1; possibly TRBD1 for D (6 bases). V lost 3 bases and J lost 3, with 11 bases in between. The CDR3 is 14 residues long. Germline CDR1 ENHRY, CDR2 SYGVKD. CDR3 residues: CAISDRGRDTEAFF. The CDR3 DNA reads TGTGCCATCAGTGACAGGGGTAGGGACACTGAAGCTTTCTTT.

The chain combines TRBV2 with TRBJ1-1; D gene ambiguous. This CDR3 contains 16 residues. Between the trimmed V and J ends, which lost 4 bases and 1 base, there was a span of 16 bases. Germline values: CDR1 SNHLY, CDR2 FYNNEI. CDR3 region: CASSGSPDIKNTEAFF. The CDR3 DNA sequence: TGTGCCAGCAGTGGATCTCCTGACATAAAGAACACTGAAGCTTTCTTT.